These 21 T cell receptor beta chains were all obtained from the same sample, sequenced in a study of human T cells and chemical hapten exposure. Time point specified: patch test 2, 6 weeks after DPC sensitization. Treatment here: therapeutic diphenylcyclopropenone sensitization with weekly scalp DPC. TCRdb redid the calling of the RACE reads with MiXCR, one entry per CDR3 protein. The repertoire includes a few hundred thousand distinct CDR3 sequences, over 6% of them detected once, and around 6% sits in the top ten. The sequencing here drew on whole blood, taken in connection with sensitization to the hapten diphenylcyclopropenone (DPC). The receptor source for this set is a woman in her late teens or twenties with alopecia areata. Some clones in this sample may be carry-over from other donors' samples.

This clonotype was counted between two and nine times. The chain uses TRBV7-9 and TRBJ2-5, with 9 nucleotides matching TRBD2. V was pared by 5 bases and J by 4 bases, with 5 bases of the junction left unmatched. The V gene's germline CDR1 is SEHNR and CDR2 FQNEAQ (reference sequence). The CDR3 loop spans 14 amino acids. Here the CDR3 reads CASSTRGGRETQYF. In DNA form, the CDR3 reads TGTGCCAGCAGCACGCGGGGGGGCCGAGAGACCCAGTACTTC.

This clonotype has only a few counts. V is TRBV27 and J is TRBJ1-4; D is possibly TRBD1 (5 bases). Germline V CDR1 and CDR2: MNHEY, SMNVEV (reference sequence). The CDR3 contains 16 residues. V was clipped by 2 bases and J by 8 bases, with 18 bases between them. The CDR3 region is CASSLGAGRAQEKLFF. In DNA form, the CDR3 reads TGTGCCAGCAGTTTAGGGGCCGGCAGGGCTCAGGAAAAACTGTTTTTT.

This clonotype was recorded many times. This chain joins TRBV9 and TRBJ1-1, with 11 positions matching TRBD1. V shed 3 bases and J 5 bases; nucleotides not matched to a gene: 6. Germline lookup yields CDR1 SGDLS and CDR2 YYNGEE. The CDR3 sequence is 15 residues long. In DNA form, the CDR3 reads TGTGCCAGCAGCGCACGGACAGGGGGCAGGACTGAAGCTTTCTTT. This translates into CASSARTGGRTEAFF.

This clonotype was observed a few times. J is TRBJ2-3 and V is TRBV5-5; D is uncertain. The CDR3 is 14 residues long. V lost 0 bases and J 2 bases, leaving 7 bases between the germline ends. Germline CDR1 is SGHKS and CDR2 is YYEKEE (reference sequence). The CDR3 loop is CASSLGQFTDTQYF. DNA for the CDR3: TGTGCCAGCAGCTTGGGACAATTCACAGATACGCAGTATTTT.

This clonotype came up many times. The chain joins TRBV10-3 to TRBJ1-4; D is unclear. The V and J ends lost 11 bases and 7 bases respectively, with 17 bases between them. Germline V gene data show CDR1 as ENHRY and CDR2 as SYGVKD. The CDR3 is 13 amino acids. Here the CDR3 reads CASRRQEVEKLFF. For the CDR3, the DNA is TGTGCCTCCCGTAGACAAGAGGTTGAAAAACTGTTTTTT.

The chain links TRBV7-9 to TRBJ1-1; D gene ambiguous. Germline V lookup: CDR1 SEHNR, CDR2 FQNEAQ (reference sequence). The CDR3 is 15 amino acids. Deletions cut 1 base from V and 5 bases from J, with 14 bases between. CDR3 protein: CASSLERTLYTEAFF. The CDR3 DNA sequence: TGTGCCAGCAGCTTAGAGAGGACTCTCTATACTGAAGCTTTCTTT.

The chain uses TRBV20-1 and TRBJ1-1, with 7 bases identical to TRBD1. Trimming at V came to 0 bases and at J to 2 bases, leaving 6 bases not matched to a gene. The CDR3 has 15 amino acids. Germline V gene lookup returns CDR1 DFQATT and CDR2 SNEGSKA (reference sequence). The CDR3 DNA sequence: TGCAGTGCTAGAGAGAAGACAGGGAGTAACACTGAAGCTTTCTTT. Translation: CSAREKTGSNTEAFF.

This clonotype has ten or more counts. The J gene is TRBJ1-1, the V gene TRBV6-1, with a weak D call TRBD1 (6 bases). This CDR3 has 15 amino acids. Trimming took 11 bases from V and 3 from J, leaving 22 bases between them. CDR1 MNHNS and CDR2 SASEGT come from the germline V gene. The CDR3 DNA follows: TGTGCCGGCTCTTCCAGACAGGAGGTCGACACTGAAGCTTTCTTT. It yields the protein CAGSSRQEVDTEAFF.

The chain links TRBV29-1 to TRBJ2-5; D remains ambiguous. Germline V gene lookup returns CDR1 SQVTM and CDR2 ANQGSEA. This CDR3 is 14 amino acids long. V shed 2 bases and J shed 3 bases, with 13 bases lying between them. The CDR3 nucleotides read TGCAGCGTTGAAAGTTTGGGCAGGAAAGAGACCCAGTACTTC. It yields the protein CSVESLGRKETQYF.

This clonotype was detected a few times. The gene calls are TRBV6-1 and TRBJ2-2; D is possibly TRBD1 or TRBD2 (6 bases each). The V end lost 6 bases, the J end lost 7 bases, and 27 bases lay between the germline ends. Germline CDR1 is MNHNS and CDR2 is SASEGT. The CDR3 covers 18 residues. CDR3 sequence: CASRLQVGGTGQGGELFF. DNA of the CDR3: TGTGCCAGCAGGCTCCAAGTGGGGGGCACGGGTCAGGGCGGGGAGCTGTTTTTT.

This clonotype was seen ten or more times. The DNA of the CDR3 is TGCAGCGTCGAGACAGGACAAGAGACCCAGTACTTC. Amino acids: CSVETGQETQYF. The V gene is TRBV29-1, the J gene TRBJ2-5; a weak D match, TRBD1 (6 bases). The germline CDR1 and CDR2 sequences are SQVTM and ANQGSEA. Trimming removed 6 bases from V and 2 bases from J, with 10 bases in between. The CDR3 loop spans 12 amino acids.

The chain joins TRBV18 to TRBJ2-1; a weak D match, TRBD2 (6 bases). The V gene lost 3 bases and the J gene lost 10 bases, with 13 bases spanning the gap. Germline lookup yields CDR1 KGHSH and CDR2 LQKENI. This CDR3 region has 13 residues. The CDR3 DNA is TGTGCCAGCTCACCGGAGGGCATCGGGGAGCAGTTCTTC. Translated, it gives CASSPEGIGEQFF.

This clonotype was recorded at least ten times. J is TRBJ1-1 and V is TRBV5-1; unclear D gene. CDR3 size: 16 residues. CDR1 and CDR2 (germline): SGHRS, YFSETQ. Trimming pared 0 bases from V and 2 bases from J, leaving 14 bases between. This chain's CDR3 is CASSLAPGSTNTEAFF. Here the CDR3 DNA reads TGCGCCAGCAGCTTGGCCCCAGGTTCTACCAACACTGAAGCTTTCTTT.

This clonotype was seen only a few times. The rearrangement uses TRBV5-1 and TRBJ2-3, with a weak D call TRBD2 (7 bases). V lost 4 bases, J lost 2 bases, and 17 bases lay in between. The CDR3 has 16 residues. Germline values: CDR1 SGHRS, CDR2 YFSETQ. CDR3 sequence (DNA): TGCGCCAGCAGCCCCCTGGGGGGGGCCAACACAGATACGCAGTATTTT. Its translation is CASSPLGGANTDTQYF.

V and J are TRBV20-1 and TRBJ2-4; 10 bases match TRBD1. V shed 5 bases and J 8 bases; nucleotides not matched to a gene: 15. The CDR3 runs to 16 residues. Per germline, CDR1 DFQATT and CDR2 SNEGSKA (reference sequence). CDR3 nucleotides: TGCAGTGCTTTCATAACCCCGGGGACAGGGGTGGACATTCAGTACTTC. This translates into CSAFITPGTGVDIQYF.

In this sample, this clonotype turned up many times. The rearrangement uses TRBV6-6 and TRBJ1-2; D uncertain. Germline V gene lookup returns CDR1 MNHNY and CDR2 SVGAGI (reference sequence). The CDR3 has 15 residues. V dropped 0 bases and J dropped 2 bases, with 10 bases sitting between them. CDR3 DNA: TGTGCCAGCAGTTACTCCGGACCGATAAACTATGGCTACACCTTC. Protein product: CASSYSGPINYGYTF.

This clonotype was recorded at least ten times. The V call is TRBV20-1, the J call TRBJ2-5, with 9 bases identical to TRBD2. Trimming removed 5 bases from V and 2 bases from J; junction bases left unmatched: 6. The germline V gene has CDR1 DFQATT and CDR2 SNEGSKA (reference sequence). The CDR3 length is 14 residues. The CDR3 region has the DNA TGCAGTGCTCTAGCGGGGCAAATACAAGAGACCCAGTACTTC. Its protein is CSALAGQIQETQYF.

The chain's CDR3 is CASSSVRANVLTF. DNA for the CDR3: TGTGCCAGCAGCTCCGTTAGGGCCAACGTCCTGACTTTC. The chain combines TRBV6-2 or TRBV6-3 with TRBJ2-6; no firm D call. With 6 bases removed from V and 5 bases from J, the gap between germline ends came to 8 bases. Germline values: CDR1 MNHEY, CDR2 SVGEGT. This CDR3 has 13 residues.

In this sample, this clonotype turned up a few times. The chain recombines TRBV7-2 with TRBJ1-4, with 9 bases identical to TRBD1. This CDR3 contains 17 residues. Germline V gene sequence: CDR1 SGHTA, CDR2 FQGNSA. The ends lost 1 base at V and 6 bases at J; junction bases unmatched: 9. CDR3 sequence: CASSLVTGTGSHEKLFF. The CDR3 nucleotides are TGTGCCAGCAGCTTAGTTACCGGGACAGGGTCGCATGAAAAACTGTTTTTT.

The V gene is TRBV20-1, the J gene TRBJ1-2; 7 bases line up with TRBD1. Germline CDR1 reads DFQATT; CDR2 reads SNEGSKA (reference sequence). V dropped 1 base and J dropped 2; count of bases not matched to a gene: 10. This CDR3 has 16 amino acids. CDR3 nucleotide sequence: TGCAGTGCTAGAGTACCCCCGGGACAGATAAACTATGGCTACACCTTC. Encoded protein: CSARVPPGQINYGYTF.

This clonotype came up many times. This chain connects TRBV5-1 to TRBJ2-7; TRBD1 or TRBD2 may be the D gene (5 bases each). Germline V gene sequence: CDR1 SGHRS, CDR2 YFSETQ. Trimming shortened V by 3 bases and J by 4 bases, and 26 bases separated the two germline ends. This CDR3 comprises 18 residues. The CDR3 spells CASSSSTSSGGTSYEQYF. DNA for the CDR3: TGCGCCAGCAGCTCCAGTACTAGTTCTGGTGGGACCTCGTACGAGCAGTACTTC.